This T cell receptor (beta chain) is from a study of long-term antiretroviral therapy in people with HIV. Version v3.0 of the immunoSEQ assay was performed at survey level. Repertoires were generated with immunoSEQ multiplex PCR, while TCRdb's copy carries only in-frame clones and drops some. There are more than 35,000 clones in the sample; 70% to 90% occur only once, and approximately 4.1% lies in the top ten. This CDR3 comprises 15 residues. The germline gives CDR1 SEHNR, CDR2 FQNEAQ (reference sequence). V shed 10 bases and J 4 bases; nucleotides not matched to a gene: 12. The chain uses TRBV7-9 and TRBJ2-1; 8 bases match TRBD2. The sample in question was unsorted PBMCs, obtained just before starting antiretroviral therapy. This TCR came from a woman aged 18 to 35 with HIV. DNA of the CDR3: TGTGCCAACGGGGGGGCAGCGAGGGGGTACAATGAGCAGTTCTTC. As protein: CANGGAARGYNEQFF. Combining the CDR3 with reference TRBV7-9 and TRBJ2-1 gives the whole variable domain DTGVSQNPRHKITKRGQNVTFRCDPISEHNRLYWYRQTLGQGPEFLTYFQNEAQLEKSRLLSDRFSAERPKGSFSTLEIQRTEQGDSAMYLCANGGAARGYNEQFFGPGTRLTVL.